This passage covers 19 T cell receptor beta chains from one sample sequenced in a study of siplizumab effects on memory and regulatory T cells. TCRdb's copy holds only in-frame clones and misses some; the assay was immunoSEQ multiplex PCR. The table shows some 100,000 clones, with about 96% occurring only once. The sequenced sample was naive CD4+ T cells sorted from blood. The receptors shown here come from a human donor in good health.

This clone was detected once. This sample also contains other DNA sequences that code for the same CDR3. The genes are TRBV7-3 and TRBJ2-7; TRBD2 matches at 7 bases. This CDR3 is 14 amino acids long. V was pared by 3 bases and J by 0 bases, with 2 bases of the junction left unmatched. CDR1 SGHTA and CDR2 FQGTGA come from the germline V gene. The chain's CDR3 is CASSLSGASYEQYF. DNA of the CDR3: TGTGCCAGCAGCTTGAGCGGGGCCTCCTACGAGCAGTACTTC.

V usage is TRBV11-2 and J usage is TRBJ2-5; no reliable D call. The end of the DNA fits TRBJ2-4 better, so the J call may be wrong. The germline V gene has CDR1 SGHAT and CDR2 FQNNGV. This CDR3 spans 11 amino acids. The CDR3 nucleotides read TGTGCCAGCAGCTCCACGGTCATTCAGTACTTC. Translation: CASSSTVIQYF.

The chain has TRBV18 and TRBJ2-3, with 11 bases lining up with TRBD2. CDR3 length: 16 amino acids. Germline V gene data show CDR1 as KGHSH and CDR2 as LQKENI. J lost 6 bases, V lost 6 bases, and 11 bases had no gene match. The CDR3 region has the DNA TGTGCCAGCTCCCCAAGTACTAGCGGGGGCCCTGATACGCAGTATTTT. Encoded protein: CASSPSTSGGPDTQYF.

The chain carries TRBV4-1 and TRBJ2-1; the D is unclear. The V gene's germline CDR1 is MGHRA and CDR2 YSYEKL. The ends were cut back, 5 bases at V and 4 bases at J, with 9 bases in the middle. This CDR3 is 13 amino acids long. The CDR3 DNA sequence: TGCGCCAGCAGCACGGACGAGTACAATGAGCAGTTCTTC. Protein: CASSTDEYNEQFF.

The count of this clone is one. The V gene is TRBV7-2, the J gene TRBJ2-5; D may be TRBD1 or TRBD2 (5 bases each). Between the trimmed V and J ends, which lost 0 bases and 3 bases, there was a span of 8 bases. CDR3 length: 14 residues. Germline CDR1 and CDR2: SGHTA and FQGNSA. CDR3 region: CASSLAMGEETQYF. The CDR3 DNA reads TGTGCCAGCAGCTTAGCAATGGGGGAAGAGACCCAGTACTTC. Using reference TRBV7-2 and TRBJ2-5 for the parts outside the CDR3, the full variable domain is GAGVSQSPSNKVTEKGKDVELRCDPISGHTALYWYRQSLGQGLEFLIYFQGNSAPDKSGLPSDRFSAERTGGSVSTLTIQRTQQEDSAVYLCASSLAMGEETQYFGPGTRLLVL.

The chain has TRBV28 and TRBJ2-3; 8 positions match TRBD1. The CDR3 runs 14 residues. CDR1 and CDR2 (germline): MDHEN, SYDVKM. Losses at the gene ends were 7 bases for V and 1 base for J; bases not matched to a gene: 4. CDR3 DNA sequence: TGTGCCAGCATCCCGGACAGGGGCACAGATACGCAGTATTTT. It specifies CASIPDRGTDTQYF.

V usage is TRBV28 and J usage is TRBJ1-3; 9 bases are a match to TRBD1. From germline, CDR1 is MDHEN and CDR2 SYDVKM. CDR3 length equals 13 residues. V gave up 5 bases and J gave up 6 bases; unmatched junction bases: 2. This CDR3 is CASSPQGANTIYF. The CDR3 nucleotides are TGTGCCAGCAGTCCACAGGGGGCAAACACCATATATTTT.

This rearrangement joins TRBV5-4 to TRBJ2-3; 8 bases match TRBD2. The CDR3 consists of 14 residues. Germline assignment: CDR1 SGHNT and CDR2 YYREEE (reference sequence). V lost 4 bases and J lost 4; bases outside the gene matches: 5. This CDR3 is CASSQGLAPDTQYF. As DNA, the CDR3 is TGTGCCAGCAGCCAAGGACTAGCCCCAGATACGCAGTATTTT.

The V and J genes are TRBV28 and TRBJ1-5; 7 bases match TRBD1. This CDR3 is 15 amino acids long. The V gene's germline CDR1 is MDHEN and CDR2 SYDVKM. V shed 2 bases, J shed 4 bases, and the junction held 5 bases outside the gene matches. The CDR3 region has the DNA TGTGCCAGCAGTTTAGGGGGACAGCAGAATCAGCCCCAGCATTTT. It encodes CASSLGGQQNQPQHF.

This chain uses TRBV4-1 with TRBJ2-7, with 8 bases that match TRBD2. J gave up 3 bases and V 1 base, and 8 bases lay outside the gene matches. The germline V gene has CDR1 MGHRA and CDR2 YSYEKL. There are 16 residues in the CDR3. In DNA form, the CDR3 reads TGCGCCAGCAGCCAAGGCGCGACTAGCGTACTCTACGAGCAGTACTTC. This sequence encodes CASSQGATSVLYEQYF.

CDR3: CASSPVGLITANTGELFF. The CDR3, as DNA: TGTGCCAGCAGCCCGGTAGGACTTATAACCGCGAACACCGGGGAGCTGTTTTTT. V and J are TRBV27 and TRBJ2-2, with D perhaps TRBD2 (5 bases). Germline CDR1 and CDR2: MNHEY and SMNVEV (reference sequence). Trimming removed 6 bases at V and 0 bases at J, with 20 bases between. The CDR3 is made up of 18 amino acids.

The V gene is TRBV6-1, the J gene TRBJ1-4, with D unresolved. Trimming shortened V by 2 bases and J by 7 bases, and 14 bases separated the two germline ends. The CDR3 spans 15 residues. The germline V gene has CDR1 MNHNS and CDR2 SASEGT. Here the CDR3 DNA reads TGTGCCAGCAGTGAATTTTTTGGGATTCGTGAAAAACTGTTTTTT. Translated: CASSEFFGIREKLFF.

This clone was found once. This chain uses TRBV2 with TRBJ1-2; D perhaps matches TRBD1 (6 bases). Germline-derived CDR1 and CDR2 are SNHLY and FYNNEI. CDR3 length: 13 residues. Trimming pared 1 base from V and 4 bases from J, leaving 7 bases between. CDR3 loop: CASSEEGGYGYTF. The CDR3 DNA reads as TGTGCCAGCAGTGAAGAGGGGGGCTATGGCTACACCTTC.

This chain joins TRBV29-1 and TRBJ2-4, with D tentatively TRBD1 or TRBD2 (5 bases each). The CDR3 is 12 amino acids. Germline values: CDR1 SQVTM, CDR2 ANQGSEA. V dropped 4 bases and J dropped 6 bases, with 10 bases sitting between them. The CDR3 loop reads CSVGRERNIQYF. The CDR3 coding sequence is TGCAGCGTTGGCAGGGAGAGAAACATTCAGTACTTC.

V is TRBV19 and J is TRBJ1-5; D is ambiguous. CDR1 is LNHDA, CDR2 SQIVND, per germline (reference sequence). V was clipped by 7 bases and J by 1 base, with 14 bases between them. This CDR3 spans 15 amino acids. The CDR3 reads CASNAAGPSNQPQHF. The CDR3 DNA follows: TGTGCCAGTAACGCCGCTGGACCGAGCAATCAGCCCCAGCATTTT.

The chain uses TRBV21-1 and TRBJ1-2; the table's D call, TRBD1, was not checked against the DNA. TRBV21-1 is recorded as a pseudogene. The CDR3 sequence is 10 residues long. This CDR3 reads CATGGAGYTF. CDR3 DNA: TGTGCCACAGGGGGCGCTGGCTACACCTTC.

The chain employs TRBV20-1 and TRBJ1-1; 7 bases match TRBD1. Germline V gene lookup returns CDR1 DFQATT and CDR2 SNEGSKA (reference sequence). The CDR3 runs to 11 residues. Trimming removed 5 bases from V and 9 bases from J; junction bases left unmatched: 6. The CDR3 region is CSASLTGQAFF. The CDR3 DNA sequence: TGCAGTGCTTCTCTGACAGGGCAAGCTTTCTTT.

The CDR3 protein is CASRTNRGVSTSYEQYF. As DNA, the CDR3 is TGTGCCAGCAGAACGAACAGGGGGGTTTCGACCTCATACGAGCAGTACTTC. V usage is TRBV28 and J usage is TRBJ2-7; the match to TRBD1 covers 8 bases. This CDR3 is 17 amino acids long. V trimming: 6 bases; J trimming: 4 bases; junction bases outside the gene matches: 17. Germline V gene data show CDR1 as MDHEN and CDR2 as SYDVKM.

This chain connects TRBV2 to TRBJ1-5, with D perhaps TRBD1 (6 bases). The CDR3 totals 14 residues. From germline, CDR1 is SNHLY and CDR2 FYNNEI. Trimming took 3 bases from V and 2 from J, leaving 8 bases between them. The CDR3 nucleotides read TGTGCCAGCAGTGATTCAGGGGGCAATCAGCCCCAGCATTTT. Residues: CASSDSGGNQPQHF.